Included here is one T cell receptor beta chain sequence, with context. This clonotype came up a few times. The clone's antigen remains unknown. Base qualities are not provided; no much larger clone lies one nucleotide away. Trimming removed 3 bases from V and 4 bases from J, leaving 9 bases between the germline ends. From the cysteine through the phenylalanine, the CDR3 covers 12 amino acids. CDR3 DNA is the only sequence kept; it has 36 bases, read in frame from the first base. CDR1 and CDR2, looked up from the germline V gene (reference sequence), are DFQATT and SNEGSKA. The entry originates in a study of post-analysis software for immune sequencing data (dated by TCRdb to the mid-2010s). Study-wide context: Recorded disease courses included relapsing-remitting, secondary progressive and progressive-relapsing multiple sclerosis, with some patients lacking subtype annotation. The patient repertoires were compared against fewer than twelve previously published healthy control repertoires obtained from donors aged roughly 6 to 28 years. A subset of samples was prepared in parallel using single-end sample barcoding, then pooled and co-amplified after Illumina adapter ligation. The full study reports these points: Significantly higher frequencies in patients than in controls were found for about five TRBV segments, including TRBV5-6, TRBV5-1 and TRBV20-1. Direct clustering with F measure showed strong co-clustering of samples prepared in the same batch, prompting a batch-effect correction. Normalized Chao1 diversity was significantly lower in multiple sclerosis patients than controls, suggesting substantial peripheral T-cell clonal expansion. The multiple sclerosis patient group was slightly younger than the control group.

To demonstrate the VDJtools post-analysis software, TCR beta repertoires were profiled from the peripheral blood of over ten young patients with multiple sclerosis. Multiple sclerosis patients were children and adolescents aged about 6 to 17 years. Library preparation used PCR. TCRdb lists the instrument as Illumina HiSeq 2500. Unique molecular identifiers were incorporated into TCR beta cDNA libraries to reduce PCR and sequencing biases. Every 1 to 10 million input T cells yielded about 500,000 cDNA molecules, meaning each molecule approximated one T cell. The patient libraries were prepared and sequenced using the same protocol as the earlier healthy control dataset. Within a given batch, samples were prepared together, multiplexed and sequenced on the same HiSeq lane. The published analysis was carried out like this. Raw barcoded reads were processed with MIGEC, discarding single-read molecular identifier groups before consensus assembly and CDR3 extraction. VDJtools was used for post-analysis of the clonotype tables, and diversity was normalized by down-sampling every dataset to the size of the smallest sample. Repertoire overlap clustering matched CDR3 amino acid but not nucleotide sequences to correct batch-related cross-sample contamination. Starting from the raw public reads, TCRdb applied fastp trimming at Q25, assembled clones with MiXCR and retained in-frame beta chains. Rows matching on CDR3 protein sequence are summarized as one entry with the most common DNA and genes. Here the V and J calls rest on TCRdb's processing, not on the authors' analysis. This sample comprises around 440,000 distinct CDR3 sequences, over 35% of them detected only once. 9.5% to 13% of the sample belongs to the ten largest clones.

Recombination connected TRBV20-1 to TRBJ1-2; no D gene is confidently identified. The sequencing sample was made of blood. This sequence originates from a girl aged 10 to 17 with multiple sclerosis. Read as DNA, the sequence is TGCAGTGCTAGCGGAGGCTTCTATGGCTACACCTTC. Its protein is CSASGGFYGYTF.